This T cell receptor beta chain comes out of a study of blood T cells in healthy people across ages. The wider study: When template switching was applied, about one barcoded beta molecule was captured per two T cells.

The V end lost 0 bases, the J end lost 9 bases, and 9 bases lay between the germline ends. CDR1 is SNHLY, CDR2 FYNNEI, per germline. The CDR3 length is 13 residues. Combining a sample-barcoded 5' primer with a J-beta primer mix, a second PCR ran for roughly 6 to 11 cycles. Each cDNA molecule, via a template-switch adaptor with 12 random nucleotides, was tagged. From the 5' RACE reads, TCRdb called clonotypes with MiXCR, one entry per CDR3 protein. The sample lists hundreds of thousands of distinct CDR3 sequences; about 52% were seen once. V usage is TRBV2 and J usage is TRBJ2-1; the D gene is possibly TRBD2 (5 bases). This receptor was identified in a woman aged 55-75 years in good health. Sequencing was carried out using blood. Here the CDR3 reads CASSEALAGEQFF. The CDR3 DNA sequence: TGTGCCAGCAGTGAAGCGCTGGCGGGTGAGCAGTTCTTC.